One TCR beta chain is described in this entry. No antigen is known for it. Sample treatment: about 20 received Ad26.COV2.S at low or high dose, single or two shots; 5 received placebo; per-sample allocation not given. The samples were gathered on day 63 after the first injection of vaccine or placebo. Boston supplied an adult donor aged 18-55 years. This sample is part of a study of Ad26.COV2.S vaccination and SARS-CoV-2 variants. Study-wide context: In the study, Ad26.COV2.S was injected intramuscularly once, or twice 56 days apart.

CDR3 size: 19 residues. Germline V gene lookup returns CDR1 LGHNA and CDR2 YSLEER. The V and J ends lost 5 bases and 2 bases, in that order; junction bases with no gene match: 12. Whole-study results and caveats: Researchers reported similar non-spike TCR breadth in vaccine and placebo recipients.

Clones were read by immunoSEQ multiplex PCR, and TCRdb kept only the in-frame ones, dropping some. The table includes roughly 700,000 clones, roughly nine tenths detected once. The sequence was collected from a person between 18 and 65 years old who received the Ad26.COV2.S COVID-19 vaccine or a placebo. This specimen was peripheral blood, taken in a trial of Ad26.COV2.S vaccine versus placebo. The chain has TRBV4-3 and TRBJ2-3, with 14 bases fitting TRBD2. CDR3 amino acids: CASSAGLAGALPLTDTQYF. The DNA for the CDR3 is TGCGCCAGCAGCGCGGGACTAGCGGGGGCACTACCCCTCACAGATACGCAGTATTTT.